The clone carrying this TCR beta chain was recorded once. Its antigen remains unidentified. The PCR was carried out with 60 Vbeta primers and 13 Jbeta primers. The protocol was immunoSEQ multiplex PCR, while the TCRdb copy is restricted to in-frame clones and leaves out a portion. The sample carries about 170,000 clones, around 76% recorded once. These data originate in a study of cytomegalovirus exposure and HLA in healthy donors. Study conclusions and caveats: Researchers reported in a later analysis that common viral pathogens appeared linked to several top clusters.

CDR3 length equals 12 residues. The germline V gene has CDR1 SGHAT and CDR2 FQNNGV. V lost 8 bases to trimming and J lost 7 bases, with 12 bases between them. The V and J genes are TRBV11-2 and TRBJ1-3; D is ambiguous. The sample taken for sequencing was PBMCs. This receptor was identified in a woman in her thirties in good health and CMV-seropositive. The CDR3 is CASGPAGNTIYF. CDR3 in DNA: TGTGCCAGCGGCCCGGCGGGGAACACCATATATTTT.